The 7 T cell receptor beta chains below were found in one sample sequenced in a study of T cell responses to AZD1222 COVID-19 vaccine. Sequenced by immunoSEQ multiplex PCR; TCRdb stores in-frame clones only, minus some. This sample has 100,000 to 150,000 clones; about 90% occur once, and the top ten carry about 5.4%. Sequenced material: peripheral blood, taken on day 0 of AZD1222 vaccination. These receptors all come from an adult in good health.

This clone was found a few times. The chain employs TRBV7-8 and TRBJ1-2; D remains unclear. The germline V gene encodes CDR1 SGHVS and CDR2 FQNEAQ. Trimming cost V 5 bases and J 5 bases, with 18 bases left between them. This CDR3 region has 15 residues. Written as DNA, the CDR3 is TGTGCCAGCAGCCAGGCCGGGAACGAACTTTATGGCTACACCTTC. Translated, it gives CASSQAGNELYGYTF.

The rearrangement uses TRBV4-1 and TRBJ1-5, with D hard to call. With 3 bases removed from V and 4 bases from J, the gap between germline ends came to 7 bases. CDR3 length: 13 amino acids. Germline assignment: CDR1 MGHRA and CDR2 YSYEKL. CDR3 protein: CASSQSINQPQHF. The CDR3 DNA sequence: TGCGCCAGCAGCCAGAGCATAAATCAGCCCCAGCATTTT.

The rearrangement uses TRBV5-1 and TRBJ1-2; TRBD1 might be the D (6 bases). Trimming took 0 bases from V and 6 from J, leaving 15 bases between them. The germline V gene encodes CDR1 SGHRS and CDR2 YFSETQ. The CDR3 length is 15 residues. The CDR3 protein is CASSLGGGGPNGYTF. The CDR3 DNA follows: TGCGCCAGCAGCTTGGGCGGGGGCGGCCCCAATGGCTACACCTTC.

This rearrangement joins TRBV6-1 to TRBJ2-5; 10 bases match TRBD1. The V and J ends lost 3 bases and 4 bases, in that order; junction bases with no gene match: 8. The CDR3 runs 16 residues. Germline V gene data show CDR1 as MNHNS and CDR2 as SASEGT. CDR3 DNA: TGTGCCAGCAGTGATCTATCTCGGGACAGGGGAGAGACCCAGTACTTC. It specifies CASSDLSRDRGETQYF.

CDR3 sequence: CASATNRGETEAFF. CDR3 nucleotide sequence: TGTGCCAGCGCTACGAACAGGGGAGAGACTGAAGCTTTCTTT. The V call is TRBV18, the J call TRBJ1-1; TRBD1 matches 7 bases. The CDR3 is made up of 14 amino acids. V lost 8 bases and J lost 5; bases outside the gene matches: 11. The germline V gene encodes CDR1 KGHSH and CDR2 LQKENI.

The CDR3 is CASSGTGTGNYEQYF. In nucleotides, the CDR3 is TGTGCCAGCAGCGGTACCGGGACAGGGAACTACGAGCAGTACTTC. V is TRBV7-9 and J is TRBJ2-7; 9 bases map to TRBD1. The CDR3 is 15 amino acids. Germline-derived CDR1 and CDR2 are SEHNR and FQNEAQ (reference sequence). The J segment lost 3 bases and the V segment lost 5 bases, leaving 8 bases of the junction unmatched.

The V gene is TRBV14, the J gene TRBJ1-2; D is unclear. The CDR3 runs to 12 residues. In germline, CDR1 is SGHDN, CDR2 FVKESK. V was pared by 6 bases and J by 3 bases, with 8 bases between. Here the CDR3 reads CASSPADYGYTF. DNA of the CDR3: TGTGCCAGCAGTCCAGCCGACTATGGCTACACCTTC.